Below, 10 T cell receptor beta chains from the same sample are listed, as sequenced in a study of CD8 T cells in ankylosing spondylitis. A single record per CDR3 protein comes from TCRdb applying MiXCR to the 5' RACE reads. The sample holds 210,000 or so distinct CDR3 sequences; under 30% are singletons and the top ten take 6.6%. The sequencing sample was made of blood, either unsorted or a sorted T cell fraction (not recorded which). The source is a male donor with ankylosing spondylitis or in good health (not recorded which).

The CDR3 nucleotides read TGTGCCAGCAGCGCAGGGGACCCGAACTACGAGCAGTACTTC. Translation: CASSAGDPNYEQYF. The chain carries TRBV9 and TRBJ2-7, with D perhaps matching TRBD1 (6 bases). Trimming took 3 bases from V and 3 from J, leaving 13 bases between them. The V gene's germline CDR1 is SGDLS and CDR2 YYNGEE. CDR3 size: 14 residues.

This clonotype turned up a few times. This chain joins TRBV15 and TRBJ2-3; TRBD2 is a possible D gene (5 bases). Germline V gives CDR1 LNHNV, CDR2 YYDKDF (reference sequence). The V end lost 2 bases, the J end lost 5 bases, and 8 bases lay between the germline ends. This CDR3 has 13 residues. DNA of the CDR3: TGTGCCACCAGCAGATTACTAGAAGATACGCAGTATTTT. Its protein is CATSRLLEDTQYF. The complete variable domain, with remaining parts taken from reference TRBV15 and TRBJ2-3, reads DAMVIQNPRYQVTQFGKPVTLSCSQTLNHNVMYWYQQKSSQAPKLLFHYYDKDFNNEADTPDNFQSRRPNTSFCFLDIRSPGLGDTAMYLCATSRLLEDTQYFGPGTRLTVL.

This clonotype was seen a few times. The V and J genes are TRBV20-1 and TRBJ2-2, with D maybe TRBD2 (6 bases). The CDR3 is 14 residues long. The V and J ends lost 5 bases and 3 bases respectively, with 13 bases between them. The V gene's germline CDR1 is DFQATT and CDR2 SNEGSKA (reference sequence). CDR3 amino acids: CSASPGSHTGELFF. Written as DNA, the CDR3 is TGCAGTGCTTCGCCCGGGAGTCACACCGGGGAGCTGTTTTTT.

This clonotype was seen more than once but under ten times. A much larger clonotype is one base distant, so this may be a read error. The CDR3, as DNA: TGTGCCAGCCCCGAGGGCAGCTCTGGAAACGCCATATATTTT. This gives the protein CASPEGSSGNAIYF. V is TRBV6-1 and J is TRBJ1-3; the D is unclear. The CDR3 is 14 residues long. CDR1 MNHNS and CDR2 SASEGT come from the germline V gene.

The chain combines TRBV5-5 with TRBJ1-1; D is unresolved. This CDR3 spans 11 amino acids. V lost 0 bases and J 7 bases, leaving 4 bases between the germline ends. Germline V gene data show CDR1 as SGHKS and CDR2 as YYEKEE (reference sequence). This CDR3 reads CASSLVDEAFF. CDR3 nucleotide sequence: TGTGCCAGCAGCTTGGTGGATGAAGCTTTCTTT.

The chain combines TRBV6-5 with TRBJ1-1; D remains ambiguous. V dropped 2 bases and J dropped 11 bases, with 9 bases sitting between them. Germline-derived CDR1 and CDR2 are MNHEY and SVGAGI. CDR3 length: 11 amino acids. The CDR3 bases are TGTGCCAGCAGTTACAAGGGCTTGGCTTTCTTT. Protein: CASSYKGLAFF.

CDR3 coding DNA: TGTGCCAGCAGTGGTGGGACTAGATCCTACGAGCAGTACTTC. This translates into CASSGGTRSYEQYF. The chain joins TRBV6-2 or TRBV6-3 to TRBJ2-7; 8 nucleotides line up with TRBD2. V gave up 5 bases and J gave up 1 base; unmatched junction bases: 4. The CDR3 extends over 14 amino acids. Per the germline V gene, CDR1 is MNHEY and CDR2 is SVGEGT.

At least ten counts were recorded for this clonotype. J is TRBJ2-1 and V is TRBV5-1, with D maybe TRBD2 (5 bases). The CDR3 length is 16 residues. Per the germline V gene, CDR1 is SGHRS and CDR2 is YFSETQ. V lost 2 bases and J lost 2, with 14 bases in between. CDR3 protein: CASSLALATTYNEQFF. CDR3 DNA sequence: TGCGCCAGCAGCTTAGCTCTAGCTACCACCTACAATGAGCAGTTCTTC. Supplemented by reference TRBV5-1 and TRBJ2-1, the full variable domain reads KAGVTQTPRYLIKTRGQQVTLSCSPISGHRSVSWYQQTPGQGLQFLFEYFSETQRNKGNFPGRFSGRQFSNSRSEMNVSTLELGDSALYLCASSLALATTYNEQFFGPGTRLTVL.

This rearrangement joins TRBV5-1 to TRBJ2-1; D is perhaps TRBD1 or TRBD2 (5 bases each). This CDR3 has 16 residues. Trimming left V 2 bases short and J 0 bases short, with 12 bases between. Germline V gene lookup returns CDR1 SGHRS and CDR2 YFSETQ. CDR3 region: CASSFEGPSSYNEQFF. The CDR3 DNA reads TGCGCCAGCAGCTTTGAGGGGCCAAGCTCCTACAATGAGCAGTTCTTC.

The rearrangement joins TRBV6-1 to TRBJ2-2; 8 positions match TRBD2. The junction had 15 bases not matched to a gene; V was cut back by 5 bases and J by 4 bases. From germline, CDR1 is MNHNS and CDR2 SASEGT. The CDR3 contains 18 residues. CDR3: CASSPRLAGLRATGELFF. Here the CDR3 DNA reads TGTGCCAGCAGTCCGAGGCTAGCGGGCCTTCGGGCCACCGGGGAGCTGTTTTTT.